The T cell receptor (beta chain) under discussion was sequenced for a study of shared clonotypes between healthy human individuals. The length of the CDR3 is 16 residues. V was pared by 5 bases and J by 5 bases, with 11 bases of the junction left unmatched. The V gene's germline CDR1 is SGHDN and CDR2 FVKESK. Data came from immunoSEQ multiplex PCR; TCRdb stores just in-frame clones and leaves some out. The repertoire holds roughly 500,000 clones, about 79% seen once, with over 10% in the top ten. This sequence was found in a woman in her thirties or forties in good health. Some clones in this sample may be carry-over from other donors' samples. The rearrangement uses TRBV14 and TRBJ2-2; TRBD1 agrees at 7 bases. Sequencing was done on a sample of PBMCs. CDR3 nucleotides: TGTGCCAGCAGCGACCGGGACAGCCTCTTTACCGGGGAGCTGTTTTTT. This encodes CASSDRDSLFTGELFF.